The clone carrying this TCR beta chain was seen repeatedly, ten times or more. Researchers took RNA transcripts and amplified the TCR beta CDR3 regions from them. Researchers ran a first-round RT-PCR on the TCR CDR3 using the HTBI primer set. TCRdb re-derived calls from the multiplex PCR reads in MiXCR, one entry per CDR3 protein. The sample includes 220,000 or so distinct CDR3 sequences, about 15% of them seen just once. The data derive from a study of T cells in Graves' hyperthyroidism and ophthalmopathy. Ophthalmopathy patients showed a Clinical Activity Score of at least 3, NOSPECS grade of at least 4 and duration under 3 months. Losses at the gene ends were 1 base for V and 6 bases for J; bases not matched to a gene: 3. CDR3 size: 14 residues. Germline V gene sequence: CDR1 SGHKS, CDR2 YYEKEE (reference sequence).

The rearrangement uses TRBV5-5 and TRBJ1-5, with TRBD1 matching 8 bases. The receptor was isolated from a young woman with Graves' ophthalmopathy. The sample taken for sequencing was blood. The CDR3 region has the DNA TGTGCCAGCAGCTTGTCAGGGGGCGGTCAGCCCCAGCATTTT. Its protein is CASSLSGGGQPQHF.